This TCR beta chain was sequenced for a study of control samples from healthy donors and cancer patients. Method: immunoSEQ multiplex PCR; TCRdb's copy keeps in-frame clones and lacks some. The sample holds approximately 110,000 clones, approximately 90% seen once. The CDR3 has 12 residues. The germline V and J ends were trimmed by 5 bases and 6 bases, with 8 bases remaining between them. A remark on this clone: The sample has other DNA sequences that encode this CDR3 too.

Sequencing used blood. The chain recombines TRBV12-3 or TRBV12-4 with TRBJ2-4; TRBD2 might be the D (5 bases). The source of this sequence is a woman aged 18-29 years in good health. CDR3 loop: CASSPRGNIQYF. Written as DNA, the CDR3 is TGTGCCAGCAGTCCCCGGGGAAACATTCAGTACTTC.